This T cell receptor (beta chain) was recovered during a study of blood T cell repertoires in COVID-19. The germline V gene encodes CDR1 LNHNV and CDR2 YYDKDF (reference sequence). This CDR3 is 15 amino acids long. V dropped 1 base and J dropped 8; count of bases not matched to a gene: 6. The protocol was immunoSEQ multiplex PCR, while the TCRdb copy is restricted to in-frame clones and leaves out a portion. This table has roughly 260,000 clones, roughly 84% appearing once. Sequenced input: peripheral blood. This clonotype was obtained from a woman aged 18-30 years with acute or convalescent COVID-19. The chain uses TRBV15 and TRBJ1-4; 8 bases match TRBD1. In DNA form, the CDR3 reads TGTGCCACCAGCAGAGTGCAGGACAGGGTCGAAAAACTGTTTTTT. The encoded protein is CATSRVQDRVEKLFF.